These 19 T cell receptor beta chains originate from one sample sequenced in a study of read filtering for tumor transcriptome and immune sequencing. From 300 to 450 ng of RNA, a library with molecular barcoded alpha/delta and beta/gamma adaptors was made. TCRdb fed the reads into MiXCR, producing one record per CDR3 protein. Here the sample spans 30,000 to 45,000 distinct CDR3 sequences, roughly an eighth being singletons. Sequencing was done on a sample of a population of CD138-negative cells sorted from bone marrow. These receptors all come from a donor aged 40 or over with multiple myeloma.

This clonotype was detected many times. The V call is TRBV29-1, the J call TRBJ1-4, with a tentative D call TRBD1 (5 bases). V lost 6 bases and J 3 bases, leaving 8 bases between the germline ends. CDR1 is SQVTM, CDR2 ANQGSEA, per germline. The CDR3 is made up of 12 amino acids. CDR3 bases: TGCAGCGTGGGACGGCCTAATGAAAAACTGTTTTTT. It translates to CSVGRPNEKLFF.

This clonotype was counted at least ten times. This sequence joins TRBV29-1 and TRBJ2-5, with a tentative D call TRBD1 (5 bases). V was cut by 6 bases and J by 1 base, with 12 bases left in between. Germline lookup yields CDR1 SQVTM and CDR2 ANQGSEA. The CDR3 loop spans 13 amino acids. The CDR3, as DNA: TGCAGCGTCCCCAGTGACAGCCAAGAGACCCAGTACTTC. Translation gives CSVPSDSQETQYF.

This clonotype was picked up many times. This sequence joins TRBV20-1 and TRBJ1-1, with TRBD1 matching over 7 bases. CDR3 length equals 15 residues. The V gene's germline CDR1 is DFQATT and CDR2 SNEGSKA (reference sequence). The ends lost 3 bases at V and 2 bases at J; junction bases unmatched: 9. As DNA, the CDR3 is TGCAGTGCTAGGGGAGACAGGGCCGCAAACACTGAAGCTTTCTTT. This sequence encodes CSARGDRAANTEAFF.

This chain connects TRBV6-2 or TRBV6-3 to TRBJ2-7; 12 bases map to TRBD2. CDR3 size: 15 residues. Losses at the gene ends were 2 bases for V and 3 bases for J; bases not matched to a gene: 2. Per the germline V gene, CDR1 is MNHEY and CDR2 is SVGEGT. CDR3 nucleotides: TGTGCCAGCAGTTACGGGACTAGCGGGCGCTACGAGCAGTACTTC. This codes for CASSYGTSGRYEQYF.

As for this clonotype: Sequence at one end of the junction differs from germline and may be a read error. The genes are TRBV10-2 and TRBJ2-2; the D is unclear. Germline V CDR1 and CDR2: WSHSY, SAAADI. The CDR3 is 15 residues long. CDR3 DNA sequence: TGTGCCAGCATGTCCGGCGACTCGAACACCGGGGAGCTGTTTTTT. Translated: CASMSGDSNTGELFF.

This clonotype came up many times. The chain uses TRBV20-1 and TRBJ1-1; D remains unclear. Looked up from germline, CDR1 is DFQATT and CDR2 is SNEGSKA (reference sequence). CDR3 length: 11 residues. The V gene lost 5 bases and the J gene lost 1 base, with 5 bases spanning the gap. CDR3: CSAHRNTEAFF. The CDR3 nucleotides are TGCAGTGCTCACAGGAACACTGAAGCTTTCTTT.

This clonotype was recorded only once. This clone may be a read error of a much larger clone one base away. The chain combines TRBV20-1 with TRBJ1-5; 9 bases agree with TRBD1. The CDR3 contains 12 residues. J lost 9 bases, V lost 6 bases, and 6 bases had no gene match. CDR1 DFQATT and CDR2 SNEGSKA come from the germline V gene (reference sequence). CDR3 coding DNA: TGCAGTGCGCGACAGGGGGGTCGGCCCCAGCATTTT. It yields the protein CSARQGGRPQHF.

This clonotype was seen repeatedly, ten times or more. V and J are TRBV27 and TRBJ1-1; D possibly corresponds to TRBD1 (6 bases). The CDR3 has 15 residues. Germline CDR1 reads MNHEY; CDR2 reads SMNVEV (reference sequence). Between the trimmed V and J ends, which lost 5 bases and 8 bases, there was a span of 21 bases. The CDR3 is CASSPLTIEGQEAFF. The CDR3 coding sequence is TGTGCCAGCAGTCCCTTGACGATTGAGGGACAAGAAGCTTTCTTT.

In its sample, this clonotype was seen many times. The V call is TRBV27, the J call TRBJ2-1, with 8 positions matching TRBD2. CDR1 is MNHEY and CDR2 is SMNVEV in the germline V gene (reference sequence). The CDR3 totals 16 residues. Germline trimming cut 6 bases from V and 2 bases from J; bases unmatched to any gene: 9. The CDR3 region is CASSPTTSATYNEQFF. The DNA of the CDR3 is TGTGCCAGCAGCCCTACGACTAGCGCAACCTACAATGAGCAGTTCTTC.

Here the CDR3 DNA reads TGTGCCAGCCGAGGGGAGGGTGGGGCCAACGTCCTGACTTTC. Amino acid sequence: CASRGEGGANVLTF. The V call is TRBV6-6, the J call TRBJ2-6, with 7 positions matching TRBD2. CDR1 and CDR2 from the germline V gene are MNHNY and SVGAGI (reference sequence). The CDR3 length is 14 residues. Trimming removed 8 bases from V and 3 bases from J; junction bases left unmatched: 4.

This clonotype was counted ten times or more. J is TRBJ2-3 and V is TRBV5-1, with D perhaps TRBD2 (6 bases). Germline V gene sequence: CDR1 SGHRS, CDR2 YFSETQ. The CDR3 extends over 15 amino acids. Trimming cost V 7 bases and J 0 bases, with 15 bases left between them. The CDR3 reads CASHLGGTSTDTQYF. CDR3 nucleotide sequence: TGCGCCAGCCACTTGGGGGGAACCAGCACAGATACGCAGTATTTT.

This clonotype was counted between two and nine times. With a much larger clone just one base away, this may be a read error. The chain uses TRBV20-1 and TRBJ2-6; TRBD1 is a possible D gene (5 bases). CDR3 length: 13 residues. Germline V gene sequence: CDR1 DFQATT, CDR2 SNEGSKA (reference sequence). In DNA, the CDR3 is TGCAGTGCGACGAGCTCTGGGGCCGACGTCCTGACTTTC. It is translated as CSATSSGADVLTF.

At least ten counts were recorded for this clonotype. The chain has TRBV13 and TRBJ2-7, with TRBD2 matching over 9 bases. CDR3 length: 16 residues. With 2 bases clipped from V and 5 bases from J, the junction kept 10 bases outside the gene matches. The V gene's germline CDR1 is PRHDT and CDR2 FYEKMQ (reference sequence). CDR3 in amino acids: CASSLSTSGPLDEQYF. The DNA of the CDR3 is TGTGCCAGCAGCTTATCGACTAGCGGACCCCTGGACGAGCAGTACTTC.

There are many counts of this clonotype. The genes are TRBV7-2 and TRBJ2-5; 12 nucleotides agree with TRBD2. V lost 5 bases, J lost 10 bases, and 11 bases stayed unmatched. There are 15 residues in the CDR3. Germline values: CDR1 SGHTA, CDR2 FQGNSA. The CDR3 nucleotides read TGTGCCAGCAGCCCAGATCCTAGCGGGAGGGTGGGCCAGTACTTC. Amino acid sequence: CASSPDPSGRVGQYF.

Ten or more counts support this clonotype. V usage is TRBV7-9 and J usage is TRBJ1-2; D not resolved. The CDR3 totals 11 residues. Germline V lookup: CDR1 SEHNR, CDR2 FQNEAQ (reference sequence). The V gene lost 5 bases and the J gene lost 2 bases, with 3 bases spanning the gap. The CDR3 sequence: CASSINYGYTF. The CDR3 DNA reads TGTGCCAGCAGCATAAACTATGGCTACACCTTC.

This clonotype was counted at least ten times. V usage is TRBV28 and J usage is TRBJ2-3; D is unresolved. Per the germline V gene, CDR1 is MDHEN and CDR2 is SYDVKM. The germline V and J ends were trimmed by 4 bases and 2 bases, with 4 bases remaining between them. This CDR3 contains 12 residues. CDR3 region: CASSSTTDTQYF. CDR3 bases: TGTGCCAGCAGTTCTACCACAGATACGCAGTATTTT.

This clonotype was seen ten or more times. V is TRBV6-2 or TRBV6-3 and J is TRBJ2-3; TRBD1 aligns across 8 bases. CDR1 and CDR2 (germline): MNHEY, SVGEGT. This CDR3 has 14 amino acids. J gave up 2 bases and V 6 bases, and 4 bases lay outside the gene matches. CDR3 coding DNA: TGTGCCAGCAGACGGGACAGGACCACAGATACGCAGTATTTT. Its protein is CASRRDRTTDTQYF.

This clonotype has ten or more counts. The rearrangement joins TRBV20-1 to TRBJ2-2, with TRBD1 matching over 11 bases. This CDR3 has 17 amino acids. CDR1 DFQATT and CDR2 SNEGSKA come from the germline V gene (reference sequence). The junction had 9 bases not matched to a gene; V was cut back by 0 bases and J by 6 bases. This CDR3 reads CSARDGSGQGAPGELFF. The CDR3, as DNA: TGCAGTGCTAGAGACGGGAGCGGACAGGGGGCGCCCGGGGAGCTGTTTTTT.

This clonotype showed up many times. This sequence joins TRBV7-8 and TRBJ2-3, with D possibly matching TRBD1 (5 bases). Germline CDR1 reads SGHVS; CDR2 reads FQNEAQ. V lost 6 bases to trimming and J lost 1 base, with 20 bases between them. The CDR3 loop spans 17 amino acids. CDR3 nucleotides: TGTGCCAGCAGAAGGGGAAGGGGCGGTCGGGGCACAGATACGCAGTATTTT. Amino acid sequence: CASRRGRGGRGTDTQYF. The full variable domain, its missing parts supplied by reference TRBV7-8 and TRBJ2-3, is GAGVSQSPRYKVAKRGQDVALRCDPISGHVSLFWYQQALGQGPEFLTYFQNEAQLDKSGLPSDRFFAERPEGSVSTLKIQRTQQEDSAVYLCASRRGRGGRGTDTQYFGPGTRLTVL.